Shown below are 20 T cell receptor beta chains from a single sample sequenced in a study of graft-versus-host responses after intestinal transplantation. These receptors have no identified antigens. TCRdb's copy holds only in-frame clones and misses some; the assay was immunoSEQ multiplex PCR. The sample consists of over 85,000 clones, roughly 95% of them appearing once. The input for sequencing was unstimulated CD8+ T cells sorted from spleen or lymph node cells, taken before intestinal transplant. The receptors shown here come from a human donor who received an intestinal transplant.

The rearrangement uses TRBV5-5 and TRBJ2-7, with 11 positions matching TRBD1. Germline V gene sequence: CDR1 SGHKS, CDR2 YYEKEE (reference sequence). The trim removed 5 bases at V and 2 bases at J, leaving 3 bases unmatched. This CDR3 has 14 residues. The CDR3 spells CASRAGQGAYEQYF. The CDR3 region has the DNA TGTGCCAGCAGGGCGGGACAGGGGGCCTACGAGCAGTACTTC.

This clone occurred once. The chain is built from TRBV7-2 and TRBJ2-5; TRBD2 matches 9 bases. Germline V lookup: CDR1 SGHTA, CDR2 FQGNSA. The ends lost 4 bases at V and 4 bases at J; junction bases unmatched: 16. The CDR3 has 18 amino acids. The CDR3 DNA reads TGTGCCAGCAGCTCCTACGCAGACTTAGCGGGAGTGGGAGAGACCCAGTACTTC. It is translated as CASSSYADLAGVGETQYF. The entire variable domain, with the rest obtained from reference TRBV7-2 and TRBJ2-5, is as follows: GAGVSQSPSNKVTEKGKDVELRCDPISGHTALYWYRQSLGQGLEFLIYFQGNSAPDKSGLPSDRFSAERTGGSVSTLTIQRTQQEDSAVYLCASSSYADLAGVGETQYFGPGTRLLVL.

This chain links TRBV5-8 with TRBJ2-1; D unclear. Germline lookup yields CDR1 SGHTS and CDR2 YDEGEE. V shed 6 bases and J shed 12 bases, with 13 bases lying between them. The length of the CDR3 is 11 residues. This CDR3 is CASNAPVGQFF. The CDR3, as DNA: TGTGCCAGCAACGCACCTGTGGGGCAGTTCTTC.

V gene TRBV20-1 combines with J gene TRBJ2-7, with 8 bases fitting TRBD1. Unmatched junction bases numbered 3, after V lost 4 bases and J lost 7 bases. The CDR3 totals 11 residues. Germline V CDR1 and CDR2: DFQATT, SNEGSKA (reference sequence). As DNA, the CDR3 is TGCAGTGCTATCAGGGGGCTAGAGCAGTACTTC. Translated: CSAIRGLEQYF.

The CDR3 spells CASSLGEDPYEQYF. The CDR3 nucleotides read TGTGCCAGCAGCTTAGGGGAGGATCCCTACGAGCAGTACTTC. The chain couples TRBV5-4 to TRBJ2-7; D might be TRBD2 (6 bases). The V gene's germline CDR1 is SGHNT and CDR2 YYREEE (reference sequence). The CDR3 spans 14 residues. The ends were cut back, 2 bases at V and 2 bases at J, with 11 bases in the middle.

The genes are TRBV9 and TRBJ2-3; 10 positions match TRBD2. The CDR3 is made up of 19 amino acids. Looked up from germline, CDR1 is SGDLS and CDR2 is YYNGEE. Trimming cost V 7 bases and J 2 bases; bases outside gene matches: 19. The CDR3 DNA is TGTGCCAGCTCCCACAGGGTCGAGCAGCGGGAGGGGGACACAGATACGCAGTATTTT. Encoded protein: CASSHRVEQREGDTDTQYF.

The chain is built from TRBV19 and TRBJ1-2; no definite D call. V was clipped by 3 bases and J by 12 bases, with 11 bases between them. CDR3 length: 11 amino acids. Germline CDR1 and CDR2: LNHDA and SQIVND (reference sequence). The CDR3 coding sequence is TGTGCCAGTAGTATCTCGGGCCACCACACCTTC. Protein product: CASSISGHHTF.

The V and J genes are TRBV9 and TRBJ2-1, with 9 bases matching TRBD1. V lost 3 bases to trimming and J lost 3 bases; unmatched junction nucleotides: 16. In germline, CDR1 is SGDLS, CDR2 YYNGEE. There are 19 residues in the CDR3. This chain's CDR3 is CASSASFFPTGQGYNEQFF. The CDR3 coding sequence is TGTGCCAGCAGCGCCTCCTTCTTCCCTACGGGACAGGGCTACAATGAGCAGTTCTTC. Complete variable domain (other parts from reference TRBV9 and TRBJ2-1): DSGVTQTPKHLITATGQRVTLRCSPRSGDLSVYWYQQSLDQGLQFLIQYYNGEERAKGNILERFSAQQFPDLHSELNLSSLELGDSALYFCASSASFFPTGQGYNEQFFGPGTRLTVL.

This clone showed up just a few times. Other nucleotide sequences in the sample specify the same CDR3. The chain employs TRBV13 and TRBJ2-7, with unresolved D. The CDR3 runs to 13 residues. V gave up 0 bases and J gave up 0 bases, with 3 bases separating them. Germline CDR1 PRHDT, CDR2 FYEKMQ (reference sequence). The CDR3 nucleotides are TGTGCCAGCAGCTTAGGCAGCTCCTACGAGCAGTACTTC. Its protein is CASSLGSSYEQYF. Drawing the rest from reference TRBV13 and TRBJ2-7, the complete variable domain is AAGVIQSPRHLIKEKRETATLKCYPIPRHDTVYWYQQGPGQDPQFLISFYEKMQSDKGSIPDRFSAQQFSDYHSELNMSSLELGDSALYFCASSLGSSYEQYFGPGTRLTVT.

The gene calls are TRBV5-1 and TRBJ1-1, with a possible D match to TRBD1 (6 bases). Germline V gene data show CDR1 as SGHRS and CDR2 as YFSETQ. Trimming left V 2 bases short and J 6 bases short, with 14 bases between. The CDR3 has 14 residues. The CDR3 nucleotides read TGCGCCAGCAGCTTCACAGGGTATTCTTCTGAAGCTTTCTTT. Protein sequence: CASSFTGYSSEAFF.

The chain recombines TRBV5-4 with TRBJ2-5; 8 nucleotides align to TRBD2. The end of the DNA aligns better with TRBJ2-7, so the J call may be wrong. CDR1 is SGHNT, CDR2 YYREEE, per germline (reference sequence). This CDR3 comprises 14 residues. The CDR3 bases are TGTGCCAGCAGCGTTGGTAGCGGGGACTACGAGCAGTACTTC. It is translated as CASSVGSGDYEQYF.

The V and J genes are TRBV6-5 and TRBJ2-1, with 14 bases identical to TRBD2. The germline V gene encodes CDR1 MNHEY and CDR2 SVGAGI. After removal of 4 bases from V and 8 bases from J, the junction contained 4 bases not matched to a gene. This CDR3 comprises 15 residues. The CDR3 bases are TGTGCCAGCAGTTCGGGGACTAGCGGGAGAGATGAGCAGTTCTTC. Translated, it gives CASSSGTSGRDEQFF.

V and J are TRBV7-8 and TRBJ2-7; D is possibly TRBD1 (6 bases). Trimming removed 2 bases from V and 5 bases from J, with 16 bases in between. Germline V gene data show CDR1 as SGHVS and CDR2 as FQNEAQ. The CDR3 totals 15 residues. CDR3 bases: TGTGCCAGCAGCTTACCCCTGGCAGGGGAAAACGAGCAGTACTTC. Encoded protein: CASSLPLAGENEQYF.

The chain couples TRBV13 to TRBJ2-7; possibly TRBD1 for D (6 bases). Per the germline V gene, CDR1 is PRHDT and CDR2 is FYEKMQ (reference sequence). The CDR3 is 14 amino acids. V was cut by 2 bases and J by 2 bases, with 10 bases left in between. The CDR3: CASSLKGTTYEQYF. The CDR3, as DNA: TGTGCCAGCAGCTTAAAAGGGACAACCTACGAGCAGTACTTC.

The chain combines TRBV6-6 with TRBJ1-3, with D hard to call. V lost 6 bases and J 0 bases, leaving 12 bases between the germline ends. Germline V lookup: CDR1 MNHNY, CDR2 SVGAGI (reference sequence). The CDR3 is made up of 15 amino acids. The CDR3 sequence: CASSPLGPSGNTIYF. The CDR3 DNA reads TGTGCCAGCAGCCCGTTGGGTCCCTCTGGAAACACCATATATTTT.

The chain combines TRBV27 with TRBJ1-1; a weak D match, TRBD1 (5 bases). V gave up 3 bases and J gave up 5 bases, with 13 bases separating them. Germline CDR1 is MNHEY and CDR2 is SMNVEV (reference sequence). This CDR3 is 14 amino acids long. This CDR3 reads CASSFSGGATEAFF. DNA for the CDR3: TGTGCCAGCAGTTTTTCGGGAGGGGCGACTGAAGCTTTCTTT.

The chain joins TRBV2 to TRBJ2-7; tentatively, D is TRBD1 (5 bases). Germline V gene lookup returns CDR1 SNHLY and CDR2 FYNNEI. The V and J ends lost 1 base and 1 base respectively, with 11 bases between them. The CDR3 is 15 residues long. This CDR3 reads CASSEGAGKSYEQYF. CDR3 nucleotides: TGTGCCAGCAGTGAAGGGGCAGGGAAATCCTACGAGCAGTACTTC.

The V and J genes are TRBV7-6 and TRBJ2-1, with a possible D match to TRBD2 (7 bases). CDR3 length: 14 amino acids. The V gene lost 2 bases and the J gene lost 8 bases, with 13 bases spanning the gap. Per germline, CDR1 SGHVS and CDR2 FNYEAQ. The CDR3, as DNA: TGTGCCAGCAGCTTATTCAGGGGAGGGGATGAGCAGTTCTTC. Amino acid sequence: CASSLFRGGDEQFF. Full variable domain (rest looked up from reference TRBV7-6 and TRBJ2-1): GAGVSQSPRYKVTKRGQDVALRCDPISGHVSLYWYRQALGQGPEFLTYFNYEAQQDKSGLPNDRFSAERPEGSISTLTIQRTEQRDSAMYRCASSLFRGGDEQFFGPGTRLTVL.

The chain couples TRBV4-1 to TRBJ2-4, with 7 bases fitting TRBD2. Germline assignment: CDR1 MGHRA and CDR2 YSYEKL. The CDR3 contains 16 residues. The J segment lost 2 bases and the V segment lost 2 bases, leaving 6 bases of the junction unmatched. CDR3 bases: TGCGCCAGCAGCCAAACCGGGACTACCTCCAAAAACATTCAGTACTTC. It translates to CASSQTGTTSKNIQYF.

The rearrangement links TRBV5-1 to TRBJ1-3; D gene ambiguous. Trimming removed 2 bases from V and 0 bases from J, with 21 bases in between. The CDR3 length is 19 residues. Germline assignment: CDR1 SGHRS and CDR2 YFSETQ. This chain's CDR3 is CASSFGPPELAVSGNTIYF. For the CDR3, the DNA is TGCGCCAGCAGCTTTGGCCCCCCTGAGCTAGCGGTCTCTGGAAACACCATATATTTT.